The clone carrying this T cell receptor (beta chain) has a single count. This entry comes from a study of blood T cell repertoires in COVID-19. From germline, CDR1 is SGHRS and CDR2 YFSETQ. J was trimmed by 4 bases and V by 3 bases; bases with no gene match: 10. The length of the CDR3 is 18 residues. Here immunoSEQ multiplex PCR was the method, and the copy in TCRdb shows in-frame clones only, minus some. The sample shows around 120,000 clones, over 55% of them seen only once. This receptor was obtained from a woman in her 70s with acute or convalescent COVID-19. The chain joins TRBV5-1 to TRBJ2-3; 14 nucleotides line up with TRBD2. Sequenced material: peripheral blood. Here the CDR3 DNA reads TGCGCCAGCAGCTGGACCGGGACTAGCGGGAGTTTTGCAGATACGCAGTATTTT. Amino acid sequence: CASSWTGTSGSFADTQYF. Full variable domain (remainder filled in from reference TRBV5-1 and TRBJ2-3): KAGVTQTPRYLIKTRGQQVTLSCSPISGHRSVSWYQQTPGQGLQFLFEYFSETQRNKGNFPGRFSGRQFSNSRSEMNVSTLELGDSALYLCASSWTGTSGSFADTQYFGPGTRLTVL.